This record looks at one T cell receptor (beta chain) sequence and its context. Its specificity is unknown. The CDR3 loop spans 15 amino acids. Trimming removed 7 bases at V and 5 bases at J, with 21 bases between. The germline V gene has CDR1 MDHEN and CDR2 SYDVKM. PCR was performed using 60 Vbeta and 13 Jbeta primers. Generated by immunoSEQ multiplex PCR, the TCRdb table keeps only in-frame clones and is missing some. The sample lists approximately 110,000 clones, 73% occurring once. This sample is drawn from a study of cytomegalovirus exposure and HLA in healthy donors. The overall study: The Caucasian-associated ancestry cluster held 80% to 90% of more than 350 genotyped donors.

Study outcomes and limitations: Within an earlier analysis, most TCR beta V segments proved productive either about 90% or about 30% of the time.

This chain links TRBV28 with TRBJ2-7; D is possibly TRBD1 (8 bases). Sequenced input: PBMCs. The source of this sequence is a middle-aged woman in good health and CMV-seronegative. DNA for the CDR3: TGTGCCAGCACCCCGGCACAGGGGGGGCGGGACGAGCAGTACTTC. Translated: CASTPAQGGRDEQYF. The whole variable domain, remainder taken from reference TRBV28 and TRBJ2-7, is DVKVTQSSRYLVKRTGEKVFLECVQDMDHENMFWYRQDPGLGLRLIYFSYDVKMKEKGDIPEGYSVSREKKERFSLILESASTNQTSMYLCASTPAQGGRDEQYFGPGTRLTVT.